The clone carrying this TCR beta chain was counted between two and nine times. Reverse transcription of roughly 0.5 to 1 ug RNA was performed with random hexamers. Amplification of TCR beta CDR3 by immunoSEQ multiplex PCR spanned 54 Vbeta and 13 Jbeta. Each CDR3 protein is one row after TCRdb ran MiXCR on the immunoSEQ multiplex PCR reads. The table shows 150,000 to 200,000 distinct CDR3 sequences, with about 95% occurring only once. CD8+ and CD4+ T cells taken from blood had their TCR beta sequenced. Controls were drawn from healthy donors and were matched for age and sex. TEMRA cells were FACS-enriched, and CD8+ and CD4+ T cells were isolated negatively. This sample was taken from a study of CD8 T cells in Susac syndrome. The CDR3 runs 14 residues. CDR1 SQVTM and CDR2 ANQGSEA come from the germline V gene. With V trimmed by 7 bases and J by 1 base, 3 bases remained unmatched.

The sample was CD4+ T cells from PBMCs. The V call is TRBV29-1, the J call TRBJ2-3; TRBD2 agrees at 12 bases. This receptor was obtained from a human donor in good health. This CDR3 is CSGRTSGGTDTQYF. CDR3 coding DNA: TGCAGCGGGAGGACTAGCGGGGGCACAGATACGCAGTATTTT.